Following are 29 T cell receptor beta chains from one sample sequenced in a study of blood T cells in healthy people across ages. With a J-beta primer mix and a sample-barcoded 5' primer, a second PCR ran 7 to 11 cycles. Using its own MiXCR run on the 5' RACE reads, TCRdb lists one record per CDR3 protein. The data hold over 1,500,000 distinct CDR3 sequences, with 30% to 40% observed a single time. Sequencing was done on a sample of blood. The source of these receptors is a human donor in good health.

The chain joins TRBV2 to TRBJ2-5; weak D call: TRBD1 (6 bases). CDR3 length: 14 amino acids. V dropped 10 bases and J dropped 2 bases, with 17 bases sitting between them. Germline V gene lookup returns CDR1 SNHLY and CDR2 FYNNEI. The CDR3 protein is CAIPPRQGQETQYF. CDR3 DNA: TGTGCCATTCCACCAAGGCAGGGGCAAGAGACCCAGTACTTC.

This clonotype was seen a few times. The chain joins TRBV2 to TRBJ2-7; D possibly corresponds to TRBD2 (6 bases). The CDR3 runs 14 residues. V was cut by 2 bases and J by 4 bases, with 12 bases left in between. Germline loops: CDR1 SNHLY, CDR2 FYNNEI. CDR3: CASSEMGGSYEQYF. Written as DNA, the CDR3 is TGTGCCAGCAGTGAAATGGGGGGTTCTTACGAGCAGTACTTC.

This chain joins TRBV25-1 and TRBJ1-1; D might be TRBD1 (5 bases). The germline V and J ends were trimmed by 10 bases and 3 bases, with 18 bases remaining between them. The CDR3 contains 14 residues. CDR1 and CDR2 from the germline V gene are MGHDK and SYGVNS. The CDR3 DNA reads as TGTGCCAACACCGGGGGGGGAGGGCACACTGAAGCTTTCTTT. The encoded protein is CANTGGGGHTEAFF.

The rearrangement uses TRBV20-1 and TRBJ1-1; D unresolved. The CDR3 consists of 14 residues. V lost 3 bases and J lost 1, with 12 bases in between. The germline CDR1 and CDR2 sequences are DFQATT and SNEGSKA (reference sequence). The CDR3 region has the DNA TGCAGTGCTAGGCAGGCCGGACCGAACACTGAAGCTTTCTTT. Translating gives CSARQAGPNTEAFF.

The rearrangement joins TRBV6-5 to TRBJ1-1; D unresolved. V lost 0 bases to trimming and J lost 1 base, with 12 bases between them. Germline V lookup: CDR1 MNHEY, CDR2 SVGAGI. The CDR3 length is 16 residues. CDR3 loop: CASSYSIEDSNTEAFF. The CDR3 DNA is TGTGCCAGCAGTTACTCGATCGAGGACTCGAACACTGAAGCTTTCTTT.

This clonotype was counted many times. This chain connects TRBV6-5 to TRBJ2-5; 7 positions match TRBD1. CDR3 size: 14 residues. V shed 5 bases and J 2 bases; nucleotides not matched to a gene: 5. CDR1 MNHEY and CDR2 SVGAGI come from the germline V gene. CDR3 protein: CASSPDRAQETQYF. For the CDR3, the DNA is TGTGCCAGCAGTCCAGACAGGGCTCAAGAGACCCAGTACTTC.

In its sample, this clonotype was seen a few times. This chain's CDR3 is CSARDPTVSNQPQHF. The DNA of the CDR3 is TGCAGTGCTAGAGATCCGACAGTGAGTAATCAGCCCCAGCATTTT. This chain connects TRBV20-1 to TRBJ1-5; the D gene is possibly TRBD1 (5 bases). The CDR3 is 15 amino acids. Trimming left V 0 bases short and J 4 bases short, with 13 bases between. Looked up from germline, CDR1 is DFQATT and CDR2 is SNEGSKA (reference sequence).

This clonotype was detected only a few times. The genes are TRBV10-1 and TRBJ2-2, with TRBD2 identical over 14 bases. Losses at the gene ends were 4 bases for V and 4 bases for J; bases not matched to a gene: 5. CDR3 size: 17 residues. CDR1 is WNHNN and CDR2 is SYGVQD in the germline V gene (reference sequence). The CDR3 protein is CASSGGLAGASTGELFF. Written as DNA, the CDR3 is TGCGCCAGCAGTGGGGGACTAGCGGGGGCGAGCACCGGGGAGCTGTTTTTT.

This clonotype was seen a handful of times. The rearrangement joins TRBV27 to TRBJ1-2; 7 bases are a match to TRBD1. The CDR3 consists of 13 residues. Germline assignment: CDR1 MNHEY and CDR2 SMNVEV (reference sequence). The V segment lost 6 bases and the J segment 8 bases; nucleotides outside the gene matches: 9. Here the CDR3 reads CASRLEGAGGYTF. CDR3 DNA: TGTGCCAGCAGGCTCGAGGGGGCAGGGGGCTACACCTTC.

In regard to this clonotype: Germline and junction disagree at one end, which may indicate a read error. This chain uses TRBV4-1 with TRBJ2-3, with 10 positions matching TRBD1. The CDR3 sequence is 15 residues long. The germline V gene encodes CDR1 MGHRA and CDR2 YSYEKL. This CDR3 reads CASSQTGGYTDTQYF. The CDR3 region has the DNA TGTGCCAGCAGCCAGACAGGGGGCTATACAGATACGCAGTATTTT.

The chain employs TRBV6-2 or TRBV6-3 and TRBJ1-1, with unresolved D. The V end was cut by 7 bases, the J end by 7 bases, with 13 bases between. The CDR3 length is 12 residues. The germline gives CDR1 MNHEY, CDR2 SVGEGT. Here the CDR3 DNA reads TGTGCCAGCACCAGCGACGGGAGTGAAGCTTTCTTT. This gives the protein CASTSDGSEAFF.

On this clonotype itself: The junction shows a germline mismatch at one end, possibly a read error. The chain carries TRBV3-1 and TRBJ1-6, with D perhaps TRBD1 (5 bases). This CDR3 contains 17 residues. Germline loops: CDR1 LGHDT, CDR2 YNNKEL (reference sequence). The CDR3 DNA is TGTGCCAGCAACCAAGCGGCCAGGGCAGACTATAATTCACCCCTCCACTTT. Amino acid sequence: CASNQAARADYNSPLHF.

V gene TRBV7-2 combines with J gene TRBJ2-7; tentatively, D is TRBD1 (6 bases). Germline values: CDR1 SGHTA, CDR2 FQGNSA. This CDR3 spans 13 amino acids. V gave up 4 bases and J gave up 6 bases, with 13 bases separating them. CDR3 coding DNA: TGTGCCAGCAGCTCCAATACAGGGTTCGAGCAGTACTTC. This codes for CASSSNTGFEQYF.

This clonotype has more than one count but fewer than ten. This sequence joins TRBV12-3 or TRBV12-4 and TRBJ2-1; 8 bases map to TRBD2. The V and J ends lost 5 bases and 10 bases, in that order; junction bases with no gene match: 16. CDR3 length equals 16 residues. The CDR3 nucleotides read TGTGCCAGCAGTGCTACTAGCGGAGAGAACTACAGAGAGCAGTTCTTC. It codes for CASSATSGENYREQFF.

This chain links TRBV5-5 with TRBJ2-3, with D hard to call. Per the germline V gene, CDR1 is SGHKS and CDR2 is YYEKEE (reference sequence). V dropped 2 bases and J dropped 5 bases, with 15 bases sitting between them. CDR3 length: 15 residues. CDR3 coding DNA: TGTGCCAGCAGCTTTAATCCCGCCGCCGAAGATACGCAGTATTTT. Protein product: CASSFNPAAEDTQYF.

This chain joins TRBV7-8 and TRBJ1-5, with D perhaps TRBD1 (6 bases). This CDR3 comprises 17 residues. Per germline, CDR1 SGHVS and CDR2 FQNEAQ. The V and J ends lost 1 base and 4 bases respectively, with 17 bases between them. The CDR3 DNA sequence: TGTGCCAGCAGCTTAGGACAGGCCATGGCGGGAAATCAGCCCCAGCATTTT. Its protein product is CASSLGQAMAGNQPQHF.

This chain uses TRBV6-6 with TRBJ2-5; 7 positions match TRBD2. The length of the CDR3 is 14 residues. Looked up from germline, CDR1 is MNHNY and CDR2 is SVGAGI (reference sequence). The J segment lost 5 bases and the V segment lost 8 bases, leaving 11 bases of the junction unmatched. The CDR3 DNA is TGTGCCAGCCAATCCCCGGGAGGAGGGGAGACCCAGTACTTC. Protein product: CASQSPGGGETQYF.

CDR3 sequence (DNA): TGTGCCAGCAGACCACCACTAGCGGGGGATCAAGAGACCCAGTACTTC. The encoded protein is CASRPPLAGDQETQYF. The genes are TRBV7-9 and TRBJ2-4; the match to TRBD2 covers 11 bases. The end of the DNA is better explained by TRBJ2-5, so the J call may be wrong. This CDR3 is 16 amino acids long. Germline V gene data show CDR1 as SEHNR and CDR2 as FQNEAQ (reference sequence).

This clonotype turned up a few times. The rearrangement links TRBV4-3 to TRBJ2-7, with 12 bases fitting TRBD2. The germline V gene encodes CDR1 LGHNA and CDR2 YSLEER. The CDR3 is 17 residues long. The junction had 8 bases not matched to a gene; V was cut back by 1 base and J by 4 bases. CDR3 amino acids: CASSQVPSSGGAYEQYF. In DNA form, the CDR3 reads TGCGCCAGCAGCCAAGTCCCCTCTAGCGGGGGGGCTTACGAGCAGTACTTC.

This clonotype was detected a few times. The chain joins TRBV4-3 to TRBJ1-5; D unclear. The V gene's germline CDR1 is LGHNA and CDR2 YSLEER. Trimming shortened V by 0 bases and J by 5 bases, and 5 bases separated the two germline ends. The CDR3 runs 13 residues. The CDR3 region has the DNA TGCGCCAGCAGCCAAGAACTCCATCAGCCCCAGCATTTT. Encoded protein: CASSQELHQPQHF.

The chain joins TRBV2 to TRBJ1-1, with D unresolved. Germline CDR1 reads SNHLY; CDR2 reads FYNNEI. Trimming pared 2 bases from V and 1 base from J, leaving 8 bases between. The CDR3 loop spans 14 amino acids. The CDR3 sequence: CASSEPQENTEAFF. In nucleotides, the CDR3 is TGTGCCAGCAGTGAACCCCAGGAGAACACTGAAGCTTTCTTT.

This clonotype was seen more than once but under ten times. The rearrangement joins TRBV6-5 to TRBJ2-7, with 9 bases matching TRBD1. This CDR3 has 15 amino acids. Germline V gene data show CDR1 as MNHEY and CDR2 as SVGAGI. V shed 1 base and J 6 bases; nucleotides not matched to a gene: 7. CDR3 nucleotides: TGTGCCAGCAGTTACTACAGGGGGCCCACCCGCGAGCAGTACTTC. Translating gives CASSYYRGPTREQYF.

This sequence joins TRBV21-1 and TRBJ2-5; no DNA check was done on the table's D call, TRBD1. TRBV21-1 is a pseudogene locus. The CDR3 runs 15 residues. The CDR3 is CASSKGPRQKETQYF. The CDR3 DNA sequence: TGTGCCAGCAGCAAAGGGCCAAGACAGAAAGAGACCCAGTACTTC.

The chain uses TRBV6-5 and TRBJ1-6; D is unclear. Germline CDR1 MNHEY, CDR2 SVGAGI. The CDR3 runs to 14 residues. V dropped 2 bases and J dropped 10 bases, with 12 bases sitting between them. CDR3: CASSYQRVGSPLHF. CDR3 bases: TGTGCCAGCAGTTACCAGAGGGTTGGATCACCCCTCCACTTT.

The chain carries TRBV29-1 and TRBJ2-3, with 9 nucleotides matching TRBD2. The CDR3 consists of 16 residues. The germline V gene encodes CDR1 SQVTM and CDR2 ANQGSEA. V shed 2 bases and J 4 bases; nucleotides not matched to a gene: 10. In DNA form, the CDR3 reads TGCAGCGTTGAAAGCGTTAGCGGGGGCCCAGCAGATACGCAGTATTTT. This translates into CSVESVSGGPADTQYF.

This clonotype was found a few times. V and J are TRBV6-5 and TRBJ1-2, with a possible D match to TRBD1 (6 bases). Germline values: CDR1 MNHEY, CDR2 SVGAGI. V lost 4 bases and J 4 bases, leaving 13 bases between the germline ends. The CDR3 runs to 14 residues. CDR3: CASSSDHRVYGYTF. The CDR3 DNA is TGTGCCAGCAGTTCGGACCACAGGGTCTATGGCTACACCTTC.

The CDR3 is CATSRGSGGITF. CDR3 in DNA: TGTGCCACCAGCAGAGGCAGCGGCGGGATCACCTTC. The chain is built from TRBV15 and TRBJ1-2; D remains unclear. V lost 1 base and J lost 13, with 13 bases in between. Germline-derived CDR1 and CDR2 are LNHNV and YYDKDF (reference sequence). The CDR3 loop spans 12 amino acids.

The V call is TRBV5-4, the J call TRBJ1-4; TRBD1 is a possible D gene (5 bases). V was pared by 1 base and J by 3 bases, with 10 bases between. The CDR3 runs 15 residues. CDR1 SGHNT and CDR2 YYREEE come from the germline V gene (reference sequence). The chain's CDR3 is CASSLPGTANEKLFF. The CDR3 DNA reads TGTGCCAGCAGCTTGCCCGGGACGGCTAATGAAAAACTGTTTTTT. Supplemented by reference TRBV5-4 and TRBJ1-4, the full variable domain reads ETGVTQSPTHLIKTRGQQVTLRCSSQSGHNTVSWYQQALGQGPQFIFQYYREEENGRGNFPPRFSGLQFPNYSSELNVNALELDDSALYLCASSLPGTANEKLFFGSGTQLSVL.

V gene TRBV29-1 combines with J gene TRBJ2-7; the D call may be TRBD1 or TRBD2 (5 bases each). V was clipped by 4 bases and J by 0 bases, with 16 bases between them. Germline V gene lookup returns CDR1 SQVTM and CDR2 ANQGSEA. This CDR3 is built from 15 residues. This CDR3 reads CSVVKTGTRSYEQYF. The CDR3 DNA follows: TGCAGCGTTGTCAAAACCGGGACCCGCTCCTACGAGCAGTACTTC.